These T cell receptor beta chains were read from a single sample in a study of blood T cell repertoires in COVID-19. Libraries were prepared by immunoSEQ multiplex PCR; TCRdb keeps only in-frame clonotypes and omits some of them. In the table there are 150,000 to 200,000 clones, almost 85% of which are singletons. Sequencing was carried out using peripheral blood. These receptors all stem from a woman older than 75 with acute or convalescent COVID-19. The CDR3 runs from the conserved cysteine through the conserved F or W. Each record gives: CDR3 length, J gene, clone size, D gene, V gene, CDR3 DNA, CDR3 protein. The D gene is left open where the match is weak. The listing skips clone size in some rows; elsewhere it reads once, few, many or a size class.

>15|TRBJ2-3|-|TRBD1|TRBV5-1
TGCGCCAGCAGACGGACAGGGGGCGGCACAGATACGCAGTATTTT
CASRRTGGGTDTQYF
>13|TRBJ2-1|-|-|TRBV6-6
TGTGCCAGCAGTTACCCAGGGGGGAATGAGCAGTTCTTC
CASSYPGGNEQFF
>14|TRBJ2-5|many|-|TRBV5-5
TGTGCCAGCAGCCCACAGGGTTTGGAAGAGACCCAGTACTTC
CASSPQGLEETQYF
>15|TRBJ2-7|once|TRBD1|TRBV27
TGTGCCAGCAGTCCAAGGACAGGGAATACCTACGAGCAGTACTTC
CASSPRTGNTYEQYF
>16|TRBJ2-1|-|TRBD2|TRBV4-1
TGCGCCAGCAGCCAACAGAGCGGGAGATCCTACAATGAGCAGTTCTTC
CASSQQSGRSYNEQFF
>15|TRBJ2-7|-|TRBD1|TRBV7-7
TGTGCCAGCAGCCCCGGTTCAGGGACAGCCTACGAGCAGTACTTC
CASSPGSGTAYEQYF
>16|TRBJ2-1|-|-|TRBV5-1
TGCGCCAGCAGCTTGACACCGGGACACGAGTACAATGAGCAGTTCTTC
CASSLTPGHEYNEQFF
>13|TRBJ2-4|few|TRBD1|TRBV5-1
TGCGCCAGCAGCTTGGGACAGGGAGACATTCAGTACTTC
CASSLGQGDIQYF
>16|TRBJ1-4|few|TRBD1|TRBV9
TGTGCCAGCAGCGTAGCTACAAGGACAGGGACGGAAAAACTGTTTTTT
CASSVATRTGTEKLFF
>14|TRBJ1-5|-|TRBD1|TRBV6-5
TGTGCCAGCCGCCCCACAGGGGTAGGCCAGCCCCAGCATTTT
CASRPTGVGQPQHF